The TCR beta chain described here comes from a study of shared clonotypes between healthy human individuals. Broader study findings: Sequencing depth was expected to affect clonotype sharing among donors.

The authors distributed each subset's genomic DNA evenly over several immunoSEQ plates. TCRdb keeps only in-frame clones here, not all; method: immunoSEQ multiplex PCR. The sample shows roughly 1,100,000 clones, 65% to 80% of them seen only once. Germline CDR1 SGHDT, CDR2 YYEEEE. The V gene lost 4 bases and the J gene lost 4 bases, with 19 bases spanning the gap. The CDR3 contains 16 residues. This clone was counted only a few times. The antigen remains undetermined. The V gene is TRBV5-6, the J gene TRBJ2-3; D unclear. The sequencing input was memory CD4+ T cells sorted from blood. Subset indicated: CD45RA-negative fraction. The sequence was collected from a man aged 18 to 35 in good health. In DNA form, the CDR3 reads TGTGCCAGCAGCCTGAAGGGCCTAGATGTAGCAGATACGCAGTATTTT. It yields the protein CASSLKGLDVADTQYF.